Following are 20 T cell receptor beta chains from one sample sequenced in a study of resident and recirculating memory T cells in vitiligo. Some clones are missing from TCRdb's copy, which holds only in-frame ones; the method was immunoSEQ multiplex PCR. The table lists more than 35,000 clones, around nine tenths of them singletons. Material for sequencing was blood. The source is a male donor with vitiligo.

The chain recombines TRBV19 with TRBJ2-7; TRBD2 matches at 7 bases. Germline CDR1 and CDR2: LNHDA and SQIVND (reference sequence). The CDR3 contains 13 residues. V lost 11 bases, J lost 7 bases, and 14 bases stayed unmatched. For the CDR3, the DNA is TGTGCCCAAGTGGGAGCGGGGCCCTGGGAGCAGTACTTC. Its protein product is CAQVGAGPWEQYF.

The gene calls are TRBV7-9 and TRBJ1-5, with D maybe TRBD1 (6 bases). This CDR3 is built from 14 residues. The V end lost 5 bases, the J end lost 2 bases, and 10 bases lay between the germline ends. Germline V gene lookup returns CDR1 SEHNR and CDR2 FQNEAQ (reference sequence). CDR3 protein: CASSHGGRNQPQHF. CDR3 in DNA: TGTGCCAGCAGCCATGGGGGCCGCAATCAGCCCCAGCATTTT.

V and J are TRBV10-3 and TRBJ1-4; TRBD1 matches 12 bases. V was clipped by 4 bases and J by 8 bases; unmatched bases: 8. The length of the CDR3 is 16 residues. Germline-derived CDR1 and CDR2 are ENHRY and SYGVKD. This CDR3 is CAISAGGTGGSEKLFF. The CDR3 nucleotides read TGTGCCATCAGTGCAGGGGGGACAGGGGGCTCCGAAAAACTGTTTTTT.

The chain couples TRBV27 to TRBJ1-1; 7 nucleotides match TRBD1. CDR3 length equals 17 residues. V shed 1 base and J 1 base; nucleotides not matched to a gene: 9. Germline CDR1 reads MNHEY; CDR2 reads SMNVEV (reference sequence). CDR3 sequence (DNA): TGTGCCAGCAGTTTATTTATGACAGGGCTTGGGAACACTGAAGCTTTCTTT. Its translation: CASSLFMTGLGNTEAFF.

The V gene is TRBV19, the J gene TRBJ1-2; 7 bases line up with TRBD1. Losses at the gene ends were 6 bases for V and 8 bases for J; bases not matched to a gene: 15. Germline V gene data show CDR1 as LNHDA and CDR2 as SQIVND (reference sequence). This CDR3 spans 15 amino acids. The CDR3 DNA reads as TGTGCCAGTAGGATACCGGGACAGTTATCGTGGGGCTACACCTTC. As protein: CASRIPGQLSWGYTF. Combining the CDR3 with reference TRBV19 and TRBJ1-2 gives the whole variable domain DGGITQSPKYLFRKEGQNVTLSCEQNLNHDAMYWYRQDPGQGLRLIYYSQIVNDFQKGDIAEGYSVSREKKESFPLTVTSAQKNPTAFYLCASRIPGQLSWGYTFGSGTRLTVV.

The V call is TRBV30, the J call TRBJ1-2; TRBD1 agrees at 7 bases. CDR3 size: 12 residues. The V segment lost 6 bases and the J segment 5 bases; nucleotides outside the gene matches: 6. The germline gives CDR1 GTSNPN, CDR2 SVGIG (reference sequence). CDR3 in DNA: TGTGCCTGCCACGGACAGGCTTATGGCTACACCTTC. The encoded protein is CACHGQAYGYTF.

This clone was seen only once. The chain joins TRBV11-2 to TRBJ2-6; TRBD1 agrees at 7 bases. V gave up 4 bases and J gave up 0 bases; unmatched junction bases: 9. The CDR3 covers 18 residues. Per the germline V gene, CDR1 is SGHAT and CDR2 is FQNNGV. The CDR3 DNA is TGTGCCAGCAGCTACCGACAGGGCTTACTCTCTGGGGCCAACGTCCTGACTTTC. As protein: CASSYRQGLLSGANVLTF.

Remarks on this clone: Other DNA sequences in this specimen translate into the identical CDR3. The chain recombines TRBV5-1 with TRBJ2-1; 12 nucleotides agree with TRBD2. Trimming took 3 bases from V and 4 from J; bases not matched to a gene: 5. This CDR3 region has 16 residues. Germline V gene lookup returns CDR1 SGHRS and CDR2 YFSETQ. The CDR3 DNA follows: TGCGCCAGCAGCTCAGGGACTAGCGGGCTTTACAATGAGCAGTTCTTC. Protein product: CASSSGTSGLYNEQFF.

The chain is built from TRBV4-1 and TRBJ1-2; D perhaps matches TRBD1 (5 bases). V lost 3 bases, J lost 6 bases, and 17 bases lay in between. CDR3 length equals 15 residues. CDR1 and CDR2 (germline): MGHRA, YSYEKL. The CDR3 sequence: CASSQPLRDSHGYTF. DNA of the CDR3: TGCGCCAGCAGCCAGCCCCTTCGCGACAGCCATGGCTACACCTTC.

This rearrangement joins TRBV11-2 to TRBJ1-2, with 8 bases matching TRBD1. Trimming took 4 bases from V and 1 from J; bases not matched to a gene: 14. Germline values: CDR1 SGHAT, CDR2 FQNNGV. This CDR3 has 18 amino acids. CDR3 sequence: CASSSNRDRKNLNYGYTF. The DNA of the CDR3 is TGTGCCAGCAGCTCCAACCGGGACAGGAAAAACCTTAACTATGGCTACACCTTC.

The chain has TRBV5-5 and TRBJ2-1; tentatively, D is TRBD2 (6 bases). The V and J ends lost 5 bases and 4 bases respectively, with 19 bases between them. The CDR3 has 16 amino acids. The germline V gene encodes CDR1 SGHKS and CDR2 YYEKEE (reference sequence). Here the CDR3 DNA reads TGTGCCAGCAGGTTCCGGGGGAGCCACTCATACAATGAGCAGTTCTTC. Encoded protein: CASRFRGSHSYNEQFF.

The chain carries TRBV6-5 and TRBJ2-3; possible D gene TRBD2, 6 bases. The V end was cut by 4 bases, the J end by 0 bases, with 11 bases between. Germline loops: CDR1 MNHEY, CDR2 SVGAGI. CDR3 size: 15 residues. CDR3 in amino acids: CASSSGGTSTDTQYF. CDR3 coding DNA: TGTGCCAGCAGTTCGGGCGGGACTAGCACAGATACGCAGTATTTT.

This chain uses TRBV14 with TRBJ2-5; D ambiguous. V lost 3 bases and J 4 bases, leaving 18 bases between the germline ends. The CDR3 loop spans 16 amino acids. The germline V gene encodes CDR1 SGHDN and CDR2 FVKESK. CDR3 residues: CASSHRLTGLRETQYF. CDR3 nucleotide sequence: TGTGCCAGCAGCCACCGACTTACCGGTCTTCGAGAGACCCAGTACTTC. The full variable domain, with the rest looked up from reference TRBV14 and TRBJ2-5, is EAGVTQFPSHSVIEKGQTVTLRCDPISGHDNLYWYRRVMGKEIKFLLHFVKESKQDESGMPNNRFLAERTGGTYSTLKVQPAELEDSGVYFCASSHRLTGLRETQYFGPGTRLLVL.

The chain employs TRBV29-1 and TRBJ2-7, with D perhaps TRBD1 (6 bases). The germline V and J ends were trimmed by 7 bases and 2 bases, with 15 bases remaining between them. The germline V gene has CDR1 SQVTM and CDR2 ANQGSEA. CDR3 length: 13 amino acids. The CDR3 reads CSGRGENAYEQYF. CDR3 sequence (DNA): TGCAGCGGCAGGGGAGAAAATGCCTACGAGCAGTACTTC.

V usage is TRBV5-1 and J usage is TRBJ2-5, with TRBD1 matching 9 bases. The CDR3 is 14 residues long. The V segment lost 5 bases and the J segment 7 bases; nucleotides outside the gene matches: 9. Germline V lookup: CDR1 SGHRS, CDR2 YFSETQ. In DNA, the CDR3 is TGCGCCAGCAGTCCTGGGACAGGGAAGGGGACCCAGTACTTC. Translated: CASSPGTGKGTQYF.

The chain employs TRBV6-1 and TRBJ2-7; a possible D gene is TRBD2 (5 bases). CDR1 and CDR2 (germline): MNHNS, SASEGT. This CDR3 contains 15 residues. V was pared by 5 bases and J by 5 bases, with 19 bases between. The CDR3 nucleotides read TGTGCCAGCAGTCCGGGAATGACGGGGAGTGACGAGCAGTACTTC. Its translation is CASSPGMTGSDEQYF.

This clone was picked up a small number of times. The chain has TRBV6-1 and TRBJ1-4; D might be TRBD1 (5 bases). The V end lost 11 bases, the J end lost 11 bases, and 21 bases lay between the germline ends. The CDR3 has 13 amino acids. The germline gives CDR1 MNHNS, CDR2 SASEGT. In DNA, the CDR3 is TGTGCCTCCCGGGGGAGGGACTTCGGGAAACTGTTTTTT. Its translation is CASRGRDFGKLFF.

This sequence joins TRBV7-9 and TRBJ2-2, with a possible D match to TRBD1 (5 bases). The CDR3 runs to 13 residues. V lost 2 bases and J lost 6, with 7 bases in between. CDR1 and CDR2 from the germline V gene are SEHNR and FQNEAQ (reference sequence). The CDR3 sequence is CASSLSGPGELFF. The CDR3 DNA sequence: TGTGCCAGCAGCTTATCAGGGCCCGGGGAGCTGTTTTTT.

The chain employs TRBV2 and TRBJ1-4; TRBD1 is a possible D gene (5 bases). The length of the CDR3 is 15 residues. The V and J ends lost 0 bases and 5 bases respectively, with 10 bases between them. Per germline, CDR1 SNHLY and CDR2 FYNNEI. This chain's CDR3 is CASSEALTENEKLFF. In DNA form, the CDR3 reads TGTGCCAGCAGTGAAGCGTTGACAGAGAATGAAAAACTGTTTTTT.

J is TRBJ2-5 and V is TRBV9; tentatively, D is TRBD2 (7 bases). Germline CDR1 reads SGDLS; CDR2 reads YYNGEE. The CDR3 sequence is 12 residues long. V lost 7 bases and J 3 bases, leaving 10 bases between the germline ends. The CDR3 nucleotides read TGTGCCAGCGGGGGGGCCGAAGAGACCCAGTACTTC. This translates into CASGGAEETQYF.